Here is one T cell receptor (beta chain) with its context. Method: immunoSEQ multiplex PCR; TCRdb's copy keeps in-frame clones and lacks some. Of approximately 100,000 clones in the sample, around 89% were seen once. Unmatched junction bases numbered 11, after V lost 0 bases and J lost 6 bases. The length of the CDR3 is 16 residues. Germline V gives CDR1 LGHNA, CDR2 YSLEER. The sample belongs to a study of blood T cell repertoires in COVID-19. Sequencing was performed on peripheral blood. The TCR was taken from a human donor in a cohort sampled during active COVID-19. The chain joins TRBV4-3 to TRBJ2-7, with 7 nucleotides matching TRBD2. Written as DNA, the CDR3 is TGCGCCAGCAGCCAAGATCCCCAGGGAGGGTCGAGCGAGCAGTACTTC. This gives the protein CASSQDPQGGSSEQYF.